This is a list of T cell receptor beta chains from one sample in a study of molecular identifiers for immune sequencing clone quantification. TCRdb reprocessed the PCR reads with MiXCR, giving one entry per CDR3 protein. The profile covers just under 650,000 distinct CDR3 sequences, with approximately 20% appearing a single time and 0.85% to 0.9% taken by the ten largest. Sequencing was done on a sample of naive CD8+ T cells from blood, with Jurkat cell RNA spiked in. Every receptor here comes from a human donor in good health. Some libraries in this study had Jurkat cell RNA spiked in. Each CDR3 is given with its conserved first and last residue. The D gene is left open where the match is weak. The size field is filled for only some rows; it gives once, few, many or a size class.

j_gene	v_gene	d_gene	abundance	CDR3nt	CDR3aa
TRBJ2-1	TRBV4-3	TRBD1	many	TGCGCCAGCAGCCCGACAGGGGGTTATGAGCAGTTCTTC	CASSPTGGYEQFF
TRBJ1-1	TRBV5-4	-	many	TGTGCCAGCAGCCCCTCTCCAGATCCAAACACTGAAGCTTTCTTT	CASSPSPDPNTEAFF
TRBJ2-3	TRBV11-2	TRBD1	-	TGTGCCAGCAGCTCTTGGACAGGGGTTGACACAGATACGCAGTATTTT	CASSSWTGVDTDTQYF
TRBJ2-3	TRBV5-6	-	-	TGTGCCAGCAGCCACGACAGGGAGGCTGATACGCAGTGTTTT	CASSHDREADTQCF
TRBJ2-2	TRBV7-6	-	many	TGTGCCAGCAGTTCCACCGGGGAGCTGTTTTTT	CASSSTGELFF
TRBJ2-5	TRBV20-1	TRBD2	many	TGCAGTGCTAGTCTAGCGGCGATGTACCAAGAGACCCAGTACTTC	CSASLAAMYQETQYF
TRBJ2-1	TRBV19	-	-	TGTGCCAGTAGTATCTTCGGTGATGAGCAGTTCTTC	CASSIFGDEQFF
TRBJ2-1	TRBV4-3	TRBD2	-	TGCGCCAGCAGCCAAGAACTAGCGGGGGGGCGCTACAATGAGCAGTTCTTC	CASSQELAGGRYNEQFF
TRBJ2-3	TRBV2	TRBD1	many	TGTGCCAGCAACGCCGGGACAGCTAGCACAGATACGCAGTATTTT	CASNAGTASTDTQYF
TRBJ2-3	TRBV5-4	-	few	TGTGCCAGCAGCTTGGCTATGGACACAGATACGCAGTATTTT	CASSLAMDTDTQYF
TRBJ2-7	TRBV5-1	TRBD1	many	TGCGCCAGCAGCTTAGTGACAGGGGACTTCTCCGAGCAGTACTTC	CASSLVTGDFSEQYF
TRBJ2-7	TRBV20-1	-	few	TGCAGTGCTAAGCGGGGACACTACGAGCAGTACTTC	CSAKRGHYEQYF
TRBJ2-7	TRBV5-1	-	-	TGCGCCAGCAGCTCCCCCGGGACATCGGGTTCGATCGGGCAGTACTTC	CASSSPGTSGSIGQYF
TRBJ2-3	TRBV5-1	TRBD2	many	TGCGCCAGCAGCCCGACCGGGACTAGCGGCACAGATACGCAGTATTTT	CASSPTGTSGTDTQYF
TRBJ2-3	TRBV6-1	-	many	TGTGCCAGCAGTGATGGGGGGACGCTCGTTCGCACAGATACGCAGTATTTT	CASSDGGTLVRTDTQYF
TRBJ2-5	TRBV12-3/TRBV12-4	TRBD1	many	TGTGCCAGCAGTCCTAGACAGGGGGTTGTGACCCAGTACTTC	CASSPRQGVVTQYF
TRBJ2-7	TRBV4-3	TRBD1	many	TGCGCCAGCTCCCATAGCACAGGGGAATACGAGCAGTACTTC	CASSHSTGEYEQYF
TRBJ1-5	TRBV27	TRBD1	many	TGTGCCAGCAGTTTATCGACAGGGGGAGGCAATCAGCCCCAGCATTTT	CASSLSTGGGNQPQHF
TRBJ1-6	TRBV6-5	TRBD1	-	TGTACCAGCAGTTATCGGGACAGGGGAAGGGAGAATTCACCCCTCCACTTT	CTSSYRDRGRENSPLHF
TRBJ1-5	TRBV27	-	many	TGTGCCAGCAGTTTCATGAGCAATCAGCCCCAGCATTTT	CASSFMSNQPQHF
TRBJ2-1	TRBV2	TRBD1	-	TGTGCCAGCAGGCGGACAGGCCCTTACAATGAGCAGTTCTTC	CASRRTGPYNEQFF
TRBJ1-1	TRBV20-1	-	many	TGCAGTGTCAGGAGCGGGACGGAGATGAACACTGAAGCTTTCTTT	CSVRSGTEMNTEAFF
TRBJ1-6	TRBV7-9	TRBD1	many	TGTGCCAGCAGCGCGACAGGGGTCTCAAATTCACCCCTCCACTTT	CASSATGVSNSPLHF
TRBJ2-7	TRBV29-1	TRBD2	many	TGCAGCGTCGATAGCGGGAGACTCGAGCAGTACTTC	CSVDSGRLEQYF
TRBJ2-1	TRBV7-6	TRBD1	-	TGTGCCAGCAGCTCAACGGACAGGGGAGAATACGAGCAGTTCTTC	CASSSTDRGEYEQFF
TRBJ2-7	TRBV5-6	TRBD2	many	TGTGCCAGCGGACTAGCATCCTCCTACGAGCAGTACTTC	CASGLASSYEQYF
TRBJ2-7	TRBV20-1	TRBD1	-	TGCAGTGCTCCGGGACAGTTTTACTACGAGCAGTACTTC	CSAPGQFYYEQYF
TRBJ2-3	TRBV4-1	-	many	TGCGCCAGCGCAAACACAGATACGCAGTATTTT	CASANTDTQYF
TRBJ1-5	TRBV3-1	-	many	TGTGCCAGCAGCCAAGTGGCGGGGGGCCAGCCCCAGCATTTT	CASSQVAGGQPQHF
TRBJ1-1	TRBV12-3/TRBV12-4	TRBD1	many	TGTGCCAGCAGTCGAGCCGGGACAGGGGACTCGATGAACACTGAAGCTTTCTTT	CASSRAGTGDSMNTEAFF
TRBJ1-5	TRBV15	-	many	TGTGCCACCAGCCCCCGGGCCGCCGAGCCCCAGCATTTT	CATSPRAAEPQHF
TRBJ2-7	TRBV19	TRBD2	few	TGTGCCAGTAGTATGGGTAGCGGGGGGGCGACCGCCTACGAGCAGTACTTC	CASSMGSGGATAYEQYF
TRBJ1-1	TRBV5-4	-	many	TGTGCCAGCAGCCAATACCCCCAAACTGAAGCTTTCTTT	CASSQYPQTEAFF
TRBJ2-7	TRBV6-5	-	many	TGTGCCAGCAGTTACATGGACAGCACCTACGAGCAGTACTTC	CASSYMDSTYEQYF
TRBJ2-3	TRBV4-3	-	many	TGCGCCAGCAGCCAAGACAAGACTAGCACAGATACGCAGTATTTT	CASSQDKTSTDTQYF